This T cell receptor (beta chain) was observed in a study of radiotherapy plus CTLA-4 blockade in lung cancer. On the study more broadly: Disease control was seen in 31% of patients, objective responses in about 18%.

The repertoire was sequenced with immunoSEQ multiplex PCR; TCRdb's copy has only in-frame clones and lacks some. The table shows 40,000 to 50,000 clones, with 73% occurring only once. This clone was counted only a few times. Its antigen is undetermined. This CDR3 has 14 amino acids. J lost 2 bases, V lost 6 bases, and 7 bases had no gene match. CDR1 is MNHEY, CDR2 SVGAGI, per germline. Those with chemo-refractory metastatic non-small-cell lung cancer were treated with focal radiation combined with CTLA-4 blockade using ipilimumab. General observations from the study: In blood, early T cell clone dynamics reportedly predicted response best, together with interferon-beta. TCR clones originating in tumors grew in number in blood after radiotherapy plus ipilimumab.

V usage is TRBV6-5 and J usage is TRBJ2-7; TRBD2 matches at 7 bases. Sample: peripheral blood, taken from a patient treated with radiotherapy plus ipilimumab. The sequence came from a human donor with non-small cell lung cancer who had a complete response to radiotherapy plus ipilimumab. The DNA of the CDR3 is TGTGCCAGCAGCTCGGGGGGTACTACCTACGAGCAGTACTTC. This gives the protein CASSSGGTTYEQYF.